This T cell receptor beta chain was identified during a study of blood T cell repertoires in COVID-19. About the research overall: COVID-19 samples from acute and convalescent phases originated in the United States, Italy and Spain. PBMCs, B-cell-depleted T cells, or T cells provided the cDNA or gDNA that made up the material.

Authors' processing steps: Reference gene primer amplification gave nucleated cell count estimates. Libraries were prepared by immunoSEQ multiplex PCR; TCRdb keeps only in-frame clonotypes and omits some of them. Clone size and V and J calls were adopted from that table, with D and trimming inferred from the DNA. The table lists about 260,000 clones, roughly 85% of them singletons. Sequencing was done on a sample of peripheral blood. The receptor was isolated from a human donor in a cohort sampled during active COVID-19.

The CDR3 region is CASSPSGRAQETQYF. In DNA form, the CDR3 reads TGTGCCAGCAGTCCCAGCGGGAGGGCCCAAGAGACCCAGTACTTC. This rearrangement joins TRBV6-5 to TRBJ2-5; 10 positions agree with TRBD2. Germline lookup yields CDR1 MNHEY and CDR2 SVGAGI. This CDR3 region has 15 residues. V gave up 5 bases and J gave up 1 base; unmatched junction bases: 4.